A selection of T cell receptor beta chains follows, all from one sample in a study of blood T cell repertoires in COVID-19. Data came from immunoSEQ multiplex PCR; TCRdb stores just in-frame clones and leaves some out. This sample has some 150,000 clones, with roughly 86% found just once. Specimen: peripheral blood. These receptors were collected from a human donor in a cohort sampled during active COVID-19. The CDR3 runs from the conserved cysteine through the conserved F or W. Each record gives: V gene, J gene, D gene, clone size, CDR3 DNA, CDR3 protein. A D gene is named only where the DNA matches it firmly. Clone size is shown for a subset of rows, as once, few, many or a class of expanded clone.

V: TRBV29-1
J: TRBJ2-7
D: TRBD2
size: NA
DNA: TGCAGCGTTGTGGGTACTAGCGGGGGGGCCTCCTACGAGCAGTACTTC
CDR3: CSVVGTSGGASYEQYF

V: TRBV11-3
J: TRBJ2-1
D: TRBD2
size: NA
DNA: TGTGCCAGCAGCTTAGGACTAGCGGGGAACAATGAGCAGTTCTTC
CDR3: CASSLGLAGNNEQFF

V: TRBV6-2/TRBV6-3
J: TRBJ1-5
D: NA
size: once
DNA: TGTGCCAGCAGTGACTTGGCCCAGCCCCAGCATTTT
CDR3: CASSDLAQPQHF

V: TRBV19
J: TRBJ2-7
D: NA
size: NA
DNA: TGTGCCAGTAGTATGGGACTCGGAGCCTACGAGCAGTACTTC
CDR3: CASSMGLGAYEQYF

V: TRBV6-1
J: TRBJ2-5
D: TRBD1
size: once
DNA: TGTGCCACCGCCGCCCTAGGTGGACAGGGCGAGACCCAGTACTTC
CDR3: CATAALGGQGETQYF

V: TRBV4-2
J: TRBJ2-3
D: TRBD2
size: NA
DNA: TGTGCCAGCAGCCGCGGGACTAGCGGCACAGATACGCAGTATTTT
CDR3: CASSRGTSGTDTQYF

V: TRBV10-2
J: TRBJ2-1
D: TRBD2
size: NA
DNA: TGCGCCAGCAGTGTTTCGCGGGGGGGGACTAATGAGCAGTTCTTC
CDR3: CASSVSRGGTNEQFF

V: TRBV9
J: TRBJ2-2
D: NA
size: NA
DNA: TGTGCCAGCAGCGTAGTGGGGCAGACGACCGGGGAGCTGTTTTTT
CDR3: CASSVVGQTTGELFF

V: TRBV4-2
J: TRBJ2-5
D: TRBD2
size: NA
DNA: TGTGCCAGCAGCCATGGGACTAGCGAGTTCCAAGAGACCCAGTACTTC
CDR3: CASSHGTSEFQETQYF

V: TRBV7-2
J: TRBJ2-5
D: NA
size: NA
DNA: TGTGCCAGCAGCAGGGTGTTGGTCGGGAGTGAGACCCAGTACTTC
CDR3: CASSRVLVGSETQYF

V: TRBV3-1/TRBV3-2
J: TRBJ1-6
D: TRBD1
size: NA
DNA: TGTGCCAGCAGCCATGTGGGACAGGGGATAATCCCCCTCCACTTT
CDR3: CASSHVGQGIIPLHF

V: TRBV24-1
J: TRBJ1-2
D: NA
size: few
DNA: TGTGCCATTTCTGGTGGTCGGTATGGCTACACCTTC
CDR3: CAISGGRYGYTF

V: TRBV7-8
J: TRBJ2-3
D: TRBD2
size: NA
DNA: TGTGCCAGCAGCTTAGTGAGCGGGGGGGGCACAGATACGCAGTATTTT
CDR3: CASSLVSGGGTDTQYF

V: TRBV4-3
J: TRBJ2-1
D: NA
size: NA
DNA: TGCGCCAGCAGCCAAGAGCGGGACAGTTTCAATGAGCAGTTCTTC
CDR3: CASSQERDSFNEQFF

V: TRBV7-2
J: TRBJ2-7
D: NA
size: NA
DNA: TGTGCCAGCAGCTTAGAACAGTTCTACGAGCAGTACTTC
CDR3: CASSLEQFYEQYF

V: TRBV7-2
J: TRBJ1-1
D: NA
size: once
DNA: TGTGCCAGCAGCTTAGGGGGGGAGGGTCTGAACACTGAAGCTTTCTTT
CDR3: CASSLGGEGLNTEAFF

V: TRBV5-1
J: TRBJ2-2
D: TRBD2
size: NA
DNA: TGCGCCAGCAGCTTTGCTCTAGCGGGCAACGCCGGGGAGCTGTTTTTT
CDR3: CASSFALAGNAGELFF

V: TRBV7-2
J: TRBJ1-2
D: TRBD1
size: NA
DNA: TGTGCCAGCAGCTTAGACGACAGGGGCGACTATGGCTACACCTTC
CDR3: CASSLDDRGDYGYTF

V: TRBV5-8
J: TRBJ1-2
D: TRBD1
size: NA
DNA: TGTGCCAGCAGCTTGGTGGACAGGGGATATGGCTACACCTTC
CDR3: CASSLVDRGYGYTF

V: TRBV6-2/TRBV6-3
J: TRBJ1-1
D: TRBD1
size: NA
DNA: TGTGCCAGCAGCTTGCAGGGGGTGAACACTGAAGCTTTCTTT
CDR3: CASSLQGVNTEAFF

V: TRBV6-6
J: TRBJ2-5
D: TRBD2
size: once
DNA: TGTGCCAGCAGTTGGGGTAGCGGGGGGGATGAGACCCAGTACTTC
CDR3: CASSWGSGGDETQYF

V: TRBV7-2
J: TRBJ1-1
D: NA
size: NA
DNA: TGTGCCAGCAGCTTTGAAGGGGCCACTGAAGCTTTCTTT
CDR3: CASSFEGATEAFF

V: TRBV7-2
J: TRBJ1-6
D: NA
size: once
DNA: TGTGCCAGCAGCTTAGGGCAGGGGTATAATTCACCCCTCCACTTT
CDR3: CASSLGQGYNSPLHF

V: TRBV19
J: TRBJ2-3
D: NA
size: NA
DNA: TGTGCCAGTTCTTCAACTAGCAAGGGCACAGATACGCAGTATTTT
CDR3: CASSSTSKGTDTQYF

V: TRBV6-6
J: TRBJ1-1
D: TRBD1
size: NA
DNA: TGTGCCAGCAGCCTCGCCCAGGGGGCGTTAAGAGCTGAAGCTTTCTTT
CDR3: CASSLAQGALRAEAFF

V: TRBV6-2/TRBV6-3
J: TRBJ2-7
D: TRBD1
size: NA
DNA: TGTGCCAGCAGTTACTCGACAGGGGCCTACGAGCAGTACTTC
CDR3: CASSYSTGAYEQYF

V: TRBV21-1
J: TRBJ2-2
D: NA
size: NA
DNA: TGTGCCAGCAGGGTCCATAGGGGGGGGACCGGGGAGCTGTTTTTT
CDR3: CASRVHRGGTGELFF

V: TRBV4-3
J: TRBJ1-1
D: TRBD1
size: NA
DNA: TGCGCCAGCAGCCGAGATTCAGGGGGCACCCCGAACACTGAAGCTTTCTTT
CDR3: CASSRDSGGTPNTEAFF

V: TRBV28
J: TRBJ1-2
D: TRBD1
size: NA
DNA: TGTGCCAGCAGTCCCCAGGGGGCTGGACGCTATGGCTACACCTTC
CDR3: CASSPQGAGRYGYTF

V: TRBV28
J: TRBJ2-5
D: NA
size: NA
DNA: TGTGCCAGCAGTTTAGCGGGGATCGAAGAGACCCAGTACTTC
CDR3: CASSLAGIEETQYF

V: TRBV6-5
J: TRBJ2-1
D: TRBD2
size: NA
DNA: TGTGCCAGCGCAACGGGACTAGGAACCCATGAGCAGTTCTTC
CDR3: CASATGLGTHEQFF

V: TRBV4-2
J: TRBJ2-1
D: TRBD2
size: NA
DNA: TGTGCCAGCAGCCAAGGTACTAGCGGGGACAATGAGCAGTTCTTC
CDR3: CASSQGTSGDNEQFF

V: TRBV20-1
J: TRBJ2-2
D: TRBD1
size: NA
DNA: TGCAGTGCTAGTCCCCCTGGGACAGGGATCGGGGAGCTGTTTTTT
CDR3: CSASPPGTGIGELFF

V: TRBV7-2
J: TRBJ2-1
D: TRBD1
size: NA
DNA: TGTGCCAGCAGCTACGGACAGGGAACCTACAATGAGCAGTTCTTC
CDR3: CASSYGQGTYNEQFF

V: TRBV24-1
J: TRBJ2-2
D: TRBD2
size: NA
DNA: TGTGCCACCAGTGACCCTGGAGGCCCGGGAGGGAGGACCGGGGAGCTGTTTTTT
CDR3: CATSDPGGPGGRTGELFF

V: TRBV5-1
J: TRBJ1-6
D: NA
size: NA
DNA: TGCGCCAGCAGCAGGCAGGCCGCCAGCTCCTATAATTCACCCCTCCACTTT
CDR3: CASSRQAASSYNSPLHF

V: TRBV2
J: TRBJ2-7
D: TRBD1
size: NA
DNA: TGTGCCAGCATGAGAGGGGGCCGCGAGCAGTACTTC
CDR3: CASMRGGREQYF

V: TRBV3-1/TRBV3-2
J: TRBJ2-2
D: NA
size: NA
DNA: TGTGCCAGCAGCCAGAGTGTCGTAACGAACACCGGGGAGCTGTTTTTT
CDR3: CASSQSVVTNTGELFF

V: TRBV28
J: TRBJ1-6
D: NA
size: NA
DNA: TGTGCCAGCAGTTTATCAGGAGTAGACACAGGGTTGAAACCCCTCCACTTT
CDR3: CASSLSGVDTGLKPLHF

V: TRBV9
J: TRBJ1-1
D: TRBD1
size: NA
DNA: TGTGCCAGCAGCGGAGTGACAGGGATCTCTGAAGCTTTCTTT
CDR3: CASSGVTGISEAFF

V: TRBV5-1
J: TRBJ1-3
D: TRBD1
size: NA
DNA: TGCGCCAGCAGCTTGGTGGGACAGACTGGAAACACCATATATTTT
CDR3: CASSLVGQTGNTIYF

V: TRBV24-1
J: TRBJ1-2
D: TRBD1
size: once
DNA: TGTGCCACCAGTGAGCCGGGACAGGGGCGCTATGGCTACACCTTC
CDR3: CATSEPGQGRYGYTF

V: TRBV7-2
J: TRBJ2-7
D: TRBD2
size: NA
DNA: TGTGCCAGCAGCCCGGCCCGGACTAGCGGGACCGAGCAGTACTTC
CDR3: CASSPARTSGTEQYF

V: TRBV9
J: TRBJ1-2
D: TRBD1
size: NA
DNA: TGTGCCAGCAGCGACCCCCCGACAGGGACCTATGGCTACACCTTC
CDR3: CASSDPPTGTYGYTF

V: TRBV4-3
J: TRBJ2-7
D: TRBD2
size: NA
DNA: TGCGCCAGCAGCCAAGATCGATTAGCGGGAAACTACGAGCAGTACTTC
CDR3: CASSQDRLAGNYEQYF

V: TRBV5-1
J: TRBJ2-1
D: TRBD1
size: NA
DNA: TGCGCCAGCAGCACGGGACAGGGGGCCTTCGGGGGCCCTTTGGTTGAGCAGTTCTTC
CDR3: CASSTGQGAFGGPLVEQFF

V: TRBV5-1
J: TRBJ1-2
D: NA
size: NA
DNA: TGCGCCAGCAGCCTGGCGGGGATGTCTAACTATGGCTACACCTTC
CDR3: CASSLAGMSNYGYTF

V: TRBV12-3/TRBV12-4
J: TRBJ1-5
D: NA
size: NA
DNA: TGTGCCAGCAGTTTAGTCGGGAGCCAGCCCCAGCATTTT
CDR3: CASSLVGSQPQHF

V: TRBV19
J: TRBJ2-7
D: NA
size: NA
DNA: TGTGCCAGGAGAACCTACGAGCAGTACTTC
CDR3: CARRTYEQYF

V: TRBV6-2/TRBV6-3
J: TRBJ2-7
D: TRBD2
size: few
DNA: TGTGCCAGCAGTACCGGGACTAGCGGGAACTCCTACGAGCAGTACTTC
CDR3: CASSTGTSGNSYEQYF

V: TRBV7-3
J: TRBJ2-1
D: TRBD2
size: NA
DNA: TGTGCCAGCAGCTTAACGGCAGCGGGGGGGCCCCATGAGCAGTTCTTC
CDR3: CASSLTAAGGPHEQFF

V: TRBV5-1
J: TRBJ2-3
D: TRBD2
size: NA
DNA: TGCGCCAGCAGCTTGGATAGCGGGGGTAGCACAGATACGCAGTATTTT
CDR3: CASSLDSGGSTDTQYF

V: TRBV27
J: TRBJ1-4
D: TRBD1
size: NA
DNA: TGTGCCAGCAGTTCGACAGGGGATTTGGTTGAAAAACTGTTTTTT
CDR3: CASSSTGDLVEKLFF

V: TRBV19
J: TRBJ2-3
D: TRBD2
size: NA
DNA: TGTGCCAGTAGTATAGTAGCGGGGGTCACAGATACGCAGTATTTT
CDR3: CASSIVAGVTDTQYF